These 29 T cell receptor beta chains came from one sample sequenced in a study of T cells after yellow fever vaccination. One entry per CDR3 protein results from TCRdb running MiXCR on the 5' RACE reads. The table lists fewer than 350,000 distinct CDR3 sequences, 3% to 4.5% of them singletons. The sample here was PBMCs, taken on the day of the yellow fever booster vaccination. The origin of the receptors is a man aged 18 to 30 who received the YFV17D yellow fever vaccine.

There are many counts of this clonotype. V gene TRBV24-1 combines with J gene TRBJ2-3, with a possible D match to TRBD1 (6 bases). V gave up 10 bases and J gave up 5 bases, with 15 bases separating them. Germline V gene sequence: CDR1 KGHDR, CDR2 SFDVKD. The CDR3 sequence is 13 residues long. The CDR3 loop reads CATGWGQGDTQYF. Written as DNA, the CDR3 is TGTGCCACGGGCTGGGGGCAGGGAGATACGCAGTATTTT.

This clonotype was detected ten times or more. The CDR3 region has the DNA TGCAGTGTTCGCTACAGGGAAACTAACTATGGCTACACCTTC. The encoded protein is CSVRYRETNYGYTF. The rearrangement links TRBV20-1 to TRBJ1-2; weak D call: TRBD1 (6 bases). V lost 7 bases and J lost 0, with 15 bases in between. Germline V gives CDR1 DFQATT, CDR2 SNEGSKA (reference sequence). The CDR3 extends over 14 amino acids.

This clonotype has at least ten counts. The chain joins TRBV5-1 to TRBJ2-3; TRBD2 is a possible D gene (5 bases). The CDR3 consists of 14 residues. Germline V CDR1 and CDR2: SGHRS, YFSETQ. V lost 7 bases to trimming and J lost 2 bases, with 14 bases between them. The CDR3: CASGSVGVTDTQYF. The CDR3 nucleotides are TGCGCCAGCGGATCGGTCGGGGTCACAGATACGCAGTATTTT. The variable domain in full, completed from reference TRBV5-1 and TRBJ2-3, reads KAGVTQTPRYLIKTRGQQVTLSCSPISGHRSVSWYQQTPGQGLQFLFEYFSETQRNKGNFPGRFSGRQFSNSRSEMNVSTLELGDSALYLCASGSVGVTDTQYFGPGTRLTVL.

This clonotype was detected a few times. V gene TRBV20-1 combines with J gene TRBJ1-5, with 7 positions matching TRBD1. The germline V gene has CDR1 DFQATT and CDR2 SNEGSKA (reference sequence). The CDR3 has 15 residues. V shed 6 bases and J 1 base; nucleotides not matched to a gene: 9. The CDR3 here is CSALTEGASNQPQHF. The CDR3 DNA reads TGCAGTGCCTTAACGGAGGGGGCGAGCAATCAGCCCCAGCATTTT.

The genes are TRBV19 and TRBJ1-1; 8 nucleotides match TRBD1. The germline V gene encodes CDR1 LNHDA and CDR2 SQIVND (reference sequence). The CDR3 length is 12 residues. Unmatched junction bases numbered 6, after V lost 10 bases and J lost 5 bases. The CDR3 loop is CATGTGGTEAFF. The CDR3 nucleotides read TGTGCCACCGGAACAGGGGGTACTGAAGCTTTCTTT.

This clonotype was picked up many times. The chain couples TRBV7-6 to TRBJ2-2, with 9 bases aligning to TRBD1. V shed 4 bases, J shed 5 bases, and the junction held 11 bases outside the gene matches. This CDR3 spans 17 amino acids. Germline CDR1 reads SGHVS; CDR2 reads FNYEAQ. This CDR3 reads CASSSNPGTGKTGELFF. In nucleotides, the CDR3 is TGTGCCAGCAGCTCCAACCCCGGGACAGGGAAAACCGGGGAGCTGTTTTTT.

Notes on this clonotype: This may be a read error: a much more frequent sequence differs by one nucleotide. This rearrangement joins TRBV5-1 to TRBJ2-5, with 9 bases aligning to TRBD1. Germline CDR1 reads SGHRS; CDR2 reads YFSETQ. CDR3 length: 14 residues. Trimming at V came to 8 bases and at J to 3 bases, leaving 8 bases not matched to a gene. In DNA, the CDR3 is TGCGCCAGAAGCCCTTGGACAGGGGAAGAGACCCAGTACTTC. This codes for CARSPWTGEETQYF.

This clonotype has at least ten counts. This chain uses TRBV13 with TRBJ1-3, with a possible D match to TRBD1 (5 bases). Between the trimmed V and J ends, which lost 0 bases and 0 bases, there was a span of 15 bases. Germline CDR1 reads PRHDT; CDR2 reads FYEKMQ (reference sequence). The CDR3 totals 18 residues. CDR3 sequence: CASSLGQGLEYSGNTIYF. As DNA, the CDR3 is TGTGCCAGCAGCTTAGGCCAGGGTTTGGAATACTCTGGAAACACCATATATTTT.

Many counts were recorded for this clonotype. This chain links TRBV29-1 with TRBJ2-3; TRBD2 matches at 10 bases. V dropped 4 bases and J dropped 2; count of bases not matched to a gene: 6. Germline V gene data show CDR1 as SQVTM and CDR2 as ANQGSEA. The CDR3 is made up of 15 amino acids. The chain's CDR3 is CSVGVAGGITDTQYF. The CDR3 DNA reads TGCAGCGTTGGAGTAGCGGGGGGCATCACAGATACGCAGTATTTT.

In its sample, this clonotype was seen a few times. The chain uses TRBV29-1 and TRBJ2-1; a possible D gene is TRBD2 (7 bases). V dropped 4 bases and J dropped 2 bases, with 15 bases sitting between them. Looked up from germline, CDR1 is SQVTM and CDR2 is ANQGSEA. The CDR3 loop spans 15 amino acids. CDR3 nucleotides: TGCAGCGTTGCTAGAGGGGGGGCAACCTACAATGAGCAGTTCTTC. Translation: CSVARGGATYNEQFF.

This clonotype was observed at least ten times. The chain has TRBV29-1 and TRBJ2-7; TRBD1 agrees at 9 bases. The CDR3 contains 12 residues. The germline V gene encodes CDR1 SQVTM and CDR2 ANQGSEA. The V segment lost 7 bases and the J segment 2 bases; nucleotides outside the gene matches: 3. The CDR3 region is CSGWDRAYEQYF. The CDR3 DNA sequence: TGCAGCGGATGGGACAGGGCCTACGAGCAGTACTTC.

The table lists this clonotype with many counts. This sequence joins TRBV2 and TRBJ2-1, with D tentatively TRBD2 (5 bases). Germline loops: CDR1 SNHLY, CDR2 FYNNEI. V lost 4 bases and J lost 10, with 8 bases in between. The CDR3 spans 11 residues. CDR3 in amino acids: CASSVGAEQFF. Written as DNA, the CDR3 is TGTGCCAGCAGTGTGGGAGCAGAGCAGTTCTTC.

V and J are TRBV5-1 and TRBJ1-4; 8 nucleotides match TRBD1. Germline V lookup: CDR1 SGHRS, CDR2 YFSETQ. The CDR3 consists of 14 residues. With 1 base clipped from V and 6 bases from J, the junction kept 2 bases outside the gene matches. CDR3 amino acids: CASSLRQGYEKLFF. The CDR3 DNA sequence: TGCGCCAGCAGCTTGAGACAGGGGTATGAAAAACTGTTTTTT.

Ten or more counts support this clonotype. The genes are TRBV14 and TRBJ2-7; D gene unclear. Trimming shortened V by 1 base and J by 2 bases, and 6 bases separated the two germline ends. The germline CDR1 and CDR2 sequences are SGHDN and FVKESK. CDR3 length equals 13 residues. In DNA, the CDR3 is TGTGCCAGCAGCCAAGCCATCGCCTACGAGCAGTACTTC. Translation: CASSQAIAYEQYF.

Points on this clonotype: Possible read error: a much larger clone is one base away. V and J are TRBV25-1 and TRBJ2-1, with TRBD2 matching over 12 bases. The V gene's germline CDR1 is MGHDK and CDR2 SYGVNS. This CDR3 is built from 15 residues. The CDR3 spells CASVTSGGPYTEQFF. CDR3 nucleotides: TGTGCCAGCGTCACTAGCGGGGGGCCCTACACTGAGCAGTTCTTC.

In this sample, this clonotype turned up a few times. This rearrangement joins TRBV4-1 to TRBJ2-3; TRBD2 might be the D (6 bases). Trimming pared 4 bases from V and 2 bases from J, leaving 16 bases between. The CDR3 consists of 16 residues. Germline V gives CDR1 MGHRA, CDR2 YSYEKL. This CDR3 is CASSLPGLSFTDTQYF. The CDR3 DNA reads TGCGCCAGCAGCCTACCGGGACTCTCATTCACAGATACGCAGTATTTT.

This clonotype was found many times. The chain links TRBV7-9 to TRBJ1-2; TRBD1 agrees at 7 bases. Germline CDR1 is SEHNR and CDR2 is FQNEAQ (reference sequence). With V trimmed by 6 bases and J by 6 bases, 4 bases remained unmatched. This CDR3 contains 12 residues. The CDR3 sequence is CASRRGLNGYTF. The CDR3 bases are TGTGCCAGCAGGAGGGGGCTGAATGGCTACACCTTC.

This rearrangement joins TRBV4-1 to TRBJ2-7, with D perhaps TRBD1 or TRBD2 (5 bases each). The CDR3 is 17 residues long. Trimming took off 0 bases at V and 3 bases at J, with 18 bases between the two ends. The germline gives CDR1 MGHRA, CDR2 YSYEKL. CDR3 DNA: TGCGCCAGCAGCCAAGATAGTTGGGCAGGGAGTTTCTACGAGCAGTACTTC. It encodes CASSQDSWAGSFYEQYF.

This clonotype was detected ten times or more. The gene calls are TRBV6-2 or TRBV6-3 and TRBJ2-4; weak D call: TRBD2 (7 bases). Trimming left V 10 bases short and J 5 bases short, with 18 bases between. CDR1 and CDR2 from the germline V gene are MNHEY and SVGEGT. The CDR3 contains 14 residues. CDR3 coding DNA: TGTGCCACTGCGGCGGGGGCGTGGGAAAACATTCAGTACTTC. This sequence encodes CATAAGAWENIQYF.

The table lists this clonotype with many counts. The rearrangement joins TRBV7-9 to TRBJ2-5, with 7 bases matching TRBD2. This CDR3 comprises 14 residues. Germline V gene lookup returns CDR1 SEHNR and CDR2 FQNEAQ (reference sequence). With 4 bases clipped from V and 4 bases from J, the junction kept 6 bases outside the gene matches. CDR3 sequence (DNA): TGTGCCAGCAGCTCCCGACTAGCCGGAGAGACCCAGTACTTC. This translates into CASSSRLAGETQYF. The entire variable domain, with the rest obtained from reference TRBV7-9 and TRBJ2-5, is as follows: DTGVSQNPRHKITKRGQNVTFRCDPISEHNRLYWYRQTLGQGPEFLTYFQNEAQLEKSRLLSDRFSAERPKGSFSTLEIQRTEQGDSAMYLCASSSRLAGETQYFGPGTRLLVL.

This clonotype was counted ten times or more. This chain's CDR3 is CASSYSSFGQGKFEAFF. The CDR3 bases are TGTGCCAGCAGTTACTCGTCTTTCGGACAGGGGAAATTTGAAGCTTTCTTT. The chain joins TRBV6-2 or TRBV6-3 to TRBJ1-1, with TRBD1 identical over 9 bases. From germline, CDR1 is MNHEY and CDR2 SVGEGT. This CDR3 spans 17 amino acids. V lost 0 bases, J lost 7 bases, and 12 bases stayed unmatched.

This clonotype has more than one count but fewer than ten. This chain uses TRBV18 with TRBJ2-1, with D possibly being TRBD2 (5 bases). This CDR3 has 15 amino acids. V dropped 0 bases and J dropped 6 bases, with 12 bases sitting between them. CDR1 and CDR2 (germline): KGHSH, LQKENI. CDR3 nucleotide sequence: TGTGCCAGCTCACCACCGGGAGACTGGGGCAATGAGCAGTTCTTC. Translation: CASSPPGDWGNEQFF.

This clonotype came up many times. The rearrangement links TRBV14 to TRBJ1-1; D is perhaps TRBD1 (6 bases). Between the trimmed V and J ends, which lost 3 bases and 8 bases, there was a span of 19 bases. Germline CDR1 is SGHDN and CDR2 is FVKESK. This CDR3 has 15 residues. Here the CDR3 DNA reads TGTGCCAGCAGCCAGCGACGGGGGCCCACACCAGAAGCTTTCTTT. Protein sequence: CASSQRRGPTPEAFF. The entire variable domain, with the rest obtained from reference TRBV14 and TRBJ1-1, is as follows: EAGVTQFPSHSVIEKGQTVTLRCDPISGHDNLYWYRRVMGKEIKFLLHFVKESKQDESGMPNNRFLAERTGGTYSTLKVQPAELEDSGVYFCASSQRRGPTPEAFFGQGTRLTVV.

This clonotype was counted many times. The chain joins TRBV4-2 to TRBJ2-7; TRBD2 matches 7 bases. This CDR3 region has 14 residues. The V gene end was trimmed by 0 bases and the J gene end by 4 bases; junction bases not matched to a gene: 3. Germline V gene sequence: CDR1 LGHNA, CDR2 YNFKEQ. CDR3 sequence reads: CASSQDEGGYEQYF. The CDR3 DNA follows: TGTGCCAGCAGCCAAGACGAGGGAGGGTACGAGCAGTACTTC.

This clonotype was counted a single time. A read error is likely here: a far larger clone is one base away. V is TRBV5-1 and J is TRBJ2-2; D gene unclear. This CDR3 comprises 13 residues. The germline gives CDR1 SGHRS, CDR2 YFSETQ. This chain's CDR3 is CAISLVGTGELFF. CDR3 DNA sequence: TGCGCCATCAGCTTAGTGGGAACCGGGGAGCTGTTTTTT.

The chain combines TRBV7-2 with TRBJ1-6, with D perhaps TRBD1 (6 bases). The CDR3 consists of 16 residues. V was clipped by 8 bases and J by 2 bases, with 16 bases between them. CDR1 and CDR2 (germline): SGHTA, FQGNSA. The CDR3 DNA reads TGTGCCAGCCGCATGGCCGGGACAACCTATAATTCACCCCTCCACTTT. It yields the protein CASRMAGTTYNSPLHF.

This clonotype came up many times. This rearrangement joins TRBV11-2 to TRBJ2-3, with unresolved D. This CDR3 region has 13 residues. The V gene lost 0 bases and the J gene lost 4 bases, with 5 bases spanning the gap. Germline V lookup: CDR1 SGHAT, CDR2 FQNNGV. This chain's CDR3 is CASSLDRADTQYF. Here the CDR3 DNA reads TGTGCCAGCAGCTTAGATCGAGCAGATACGCAGTATTTT.

V gene TRBV19 combines with J gene TRBJ1-1; 7 bases fit TRBD1. Looked up from germline, CDR1 is LNHDA and CDR2 is SQIVND (reference sequence). V shed 6 bases, J shed 3 bases, and the junction held 7 bases outside the gene matches. CDR3 length: 14 residues. The CDR3: CASSSTGSYTEAFF. In nucleotides, the CDR3 is TGTGCCAGTAGCTCGACAGGGTCGTACACTGAAGCTTTCTTT. The whole variable domain, remainder taken from reference TRBV19 and TRBJ1-1, is DGGITQSPKYLFRKEGQNVTLSCEQNLNHDAMYWYRQDPGQGLRLIYYSQIVNDFQKGDIAEGYSVSREKKESFPLTVTSAQKNPTAFYLCASSSTGSYTEAFFGQGTRLTVV.

This clonotype was picked up a small number of times. The chain recombines TRBV7-2 with TRBJ2-5, with TRBD2 identical over 9 bases. Germline values: CDR1 SGHTA, CDR2 FQGNSA. The CDR3 contains 15 residues. V lost 1 base and J lost 9; bases outside the gene matches: 9. The CDR3: CASSLGAGGEWPQYF. In DNA, the CDR3 is TGTGCCAGCAGCTTAGGAGCGGGGGGTGAATGGCCCCAGTACTTC.